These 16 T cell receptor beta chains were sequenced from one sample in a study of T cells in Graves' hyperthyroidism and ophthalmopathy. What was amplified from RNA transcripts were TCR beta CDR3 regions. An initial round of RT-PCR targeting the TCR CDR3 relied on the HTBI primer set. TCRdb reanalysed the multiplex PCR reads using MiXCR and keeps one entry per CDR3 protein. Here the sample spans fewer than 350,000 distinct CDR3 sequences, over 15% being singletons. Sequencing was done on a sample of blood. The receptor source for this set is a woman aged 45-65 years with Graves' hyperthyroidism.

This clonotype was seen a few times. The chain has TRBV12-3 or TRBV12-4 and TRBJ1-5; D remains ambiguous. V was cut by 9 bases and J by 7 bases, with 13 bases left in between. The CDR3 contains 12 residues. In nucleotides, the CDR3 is TGTGCCAGTACCCGAGCCGGCCAGCCCCAGCATTTT. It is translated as CASTRAGQPQHF.

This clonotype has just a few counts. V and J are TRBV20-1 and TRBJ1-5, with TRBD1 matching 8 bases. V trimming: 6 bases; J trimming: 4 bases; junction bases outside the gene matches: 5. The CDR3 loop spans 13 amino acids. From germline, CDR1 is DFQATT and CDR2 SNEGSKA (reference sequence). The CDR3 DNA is TGCAGTGCCACGACAGGGGCAAATCAGCCCCAGCATTTT. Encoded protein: CSATTGANQPQHF.

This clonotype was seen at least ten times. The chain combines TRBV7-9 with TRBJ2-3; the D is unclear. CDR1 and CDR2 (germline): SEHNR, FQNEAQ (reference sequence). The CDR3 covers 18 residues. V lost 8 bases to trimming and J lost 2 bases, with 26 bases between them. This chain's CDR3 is CASFGRIEQRPHTDTQYF. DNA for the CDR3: TGTGCCAGCTTTGGGCGAATCGAGCAGCGACCACACACAGATACGCAGTATTTT.

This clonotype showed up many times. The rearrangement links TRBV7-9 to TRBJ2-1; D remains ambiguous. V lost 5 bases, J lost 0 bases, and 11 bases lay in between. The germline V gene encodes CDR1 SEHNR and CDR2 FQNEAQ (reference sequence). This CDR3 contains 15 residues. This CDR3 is CASSLDLSSYNEQFF. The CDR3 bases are TGTGCCAGCAGCCTAGACCTGAGCTCCTACAATGAGCAGTTCTTC.

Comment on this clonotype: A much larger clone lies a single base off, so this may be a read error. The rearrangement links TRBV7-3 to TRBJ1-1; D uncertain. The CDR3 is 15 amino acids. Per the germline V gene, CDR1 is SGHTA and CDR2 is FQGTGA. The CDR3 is CASSLDGRSNTETFF. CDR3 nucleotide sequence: TGTGCCAGCAGCTTGGACGGCCGATCAAACACTGAAACTTTCTTT.

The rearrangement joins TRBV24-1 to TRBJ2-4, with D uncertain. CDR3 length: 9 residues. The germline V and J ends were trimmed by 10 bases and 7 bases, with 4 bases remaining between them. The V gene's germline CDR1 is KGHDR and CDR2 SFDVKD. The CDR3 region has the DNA TGTGCCACGGGGAACATTCAGTACTTC. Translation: CATGNIQYF.

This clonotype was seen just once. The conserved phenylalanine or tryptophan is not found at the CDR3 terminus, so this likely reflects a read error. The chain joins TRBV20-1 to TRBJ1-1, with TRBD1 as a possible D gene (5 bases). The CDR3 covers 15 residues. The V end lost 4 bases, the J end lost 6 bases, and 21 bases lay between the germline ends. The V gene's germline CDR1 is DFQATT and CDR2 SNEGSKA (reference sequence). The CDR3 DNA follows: TGCAGTGCTAATTGGGGGGATTTGTCCGGGCCTGAAGCTTTCCTT. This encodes CSANWGDLSGPEAFL.

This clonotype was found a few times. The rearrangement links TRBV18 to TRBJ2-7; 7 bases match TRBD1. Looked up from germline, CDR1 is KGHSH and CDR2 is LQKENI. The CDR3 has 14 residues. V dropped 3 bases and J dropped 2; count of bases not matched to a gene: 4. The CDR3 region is CASSPRTGAYEQYV. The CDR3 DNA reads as TGTGCCAGCTCACCGCGGACAGGTGCCTACGAGCAGTACGTC.

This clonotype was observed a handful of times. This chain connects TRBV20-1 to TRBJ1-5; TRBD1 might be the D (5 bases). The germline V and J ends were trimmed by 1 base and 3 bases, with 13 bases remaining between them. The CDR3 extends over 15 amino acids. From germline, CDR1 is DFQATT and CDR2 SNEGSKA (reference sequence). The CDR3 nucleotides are TGCAGTGCTAGAGCCGTGACAGAAGCCAATCAGCCCCAGCATTTT. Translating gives CSARAVTEANQPQHF.

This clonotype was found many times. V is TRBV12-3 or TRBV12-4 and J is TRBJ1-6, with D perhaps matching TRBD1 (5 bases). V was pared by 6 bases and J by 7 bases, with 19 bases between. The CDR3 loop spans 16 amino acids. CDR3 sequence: CASRLLGRSGNSPLHF. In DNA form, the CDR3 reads TGTGCCAGCAGGCTGCTGGGACGCTCCGGGAATTCACCCCTCCACTTT.

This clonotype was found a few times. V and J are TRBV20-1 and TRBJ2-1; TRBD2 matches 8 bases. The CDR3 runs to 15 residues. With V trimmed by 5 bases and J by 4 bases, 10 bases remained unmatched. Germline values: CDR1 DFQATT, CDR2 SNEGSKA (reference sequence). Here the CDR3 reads CSAVTGTSRYNEQFF. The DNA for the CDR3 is TGCAGTGCTGTAACCGGGACTAGTCGGTACAATGAGCAGTTCTTC.

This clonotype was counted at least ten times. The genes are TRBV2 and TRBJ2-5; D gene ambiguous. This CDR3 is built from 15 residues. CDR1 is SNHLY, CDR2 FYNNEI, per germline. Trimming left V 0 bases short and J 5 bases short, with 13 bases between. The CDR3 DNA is TGTGCCAGCAGTGAAGCGGGCGGCGCCGGGGAGACCCAGTACTTC. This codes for CASSEAGGAGETQYF.

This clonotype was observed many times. In DNA, the CDR3 is TGTGCCAGCAGCCGGCAAGGACCGAACACTGAAGCTTTCTTT. As protein: CASSRQGPNTEAFF. The chain joins TRBV3-1 to TRBJ1-1; D is unresolved. CDR3 size: 14 residues. Germline CDR1 is LGHDT and CDR2 is YNNKEL (reference sequence). V was cut by 4 bases and J by 1 base, with 10 bases left in between.

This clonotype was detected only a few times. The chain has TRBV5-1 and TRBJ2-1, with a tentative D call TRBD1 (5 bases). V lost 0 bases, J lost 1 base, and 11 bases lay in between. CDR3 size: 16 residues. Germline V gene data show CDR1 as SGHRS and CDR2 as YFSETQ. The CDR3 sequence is CASSLDGAGSYNEQFF. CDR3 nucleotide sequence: TGCGCCAGCAGCTTGGATGGGGCCGGGTCCTACAATGAGCAGTTCTTC.

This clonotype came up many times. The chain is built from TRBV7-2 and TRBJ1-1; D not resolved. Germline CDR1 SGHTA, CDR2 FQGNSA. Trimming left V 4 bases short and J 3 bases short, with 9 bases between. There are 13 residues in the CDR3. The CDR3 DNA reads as TGTGCCAGCAGCTGGAGACACGACACTGAAGCTTTCTTT. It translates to CASSWRHDTEAFF.

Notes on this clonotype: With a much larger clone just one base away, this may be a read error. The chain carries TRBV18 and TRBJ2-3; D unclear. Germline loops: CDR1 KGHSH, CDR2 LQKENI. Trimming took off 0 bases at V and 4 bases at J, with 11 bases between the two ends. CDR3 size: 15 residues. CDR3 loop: CASSPPGRYADTQYF. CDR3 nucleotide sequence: TGTGCCAGCTCACCACCAGGCAGATACGCAGATACGCAGTATTTT.